These 21 T cell receptor beta chains came from one sample sequenced in a study of shared clonotypes between healthy human individuals. The method was immunoSEQ multiplex PCR; TCRdb's version includes in-frame clones alone and lacks a portion of them. The data hold roughly 2.5 million clones, with more than 90% observed a single time. What was sequenced was naive CD4+ T cells sorted from blood. Subset defined: CD45RA+ positively selected. These receptor sequences come from a man between 18 and 35 years old in good health.

V gene TRBV2 combines with J gene TRBJ1-5, with D possibly TRBD1 on 6 matching bases. CDR1 is SNHLY and CDR2 is FYNNEI in the germline V gene. CDR3 length equals 15 residues. V lost 6 bases, J lost 0 bases, and 12 bases lay in between. CDR3 residues: CASRGDTYSNQPQHF. For the CDR3, the DNA is TGTGCCAGCAGGGGGGACACCTATAGCAATCAGCCCCAGCATTTT.

V and J are TRBV6-4 and TRBJ2-7, with 12 nucleotides matching TRBD2. J gave up 5 bases and V 3 bases, and 2 bases lay outside the gene matches. The CDR3 has 14 amino acids. CDR1 and CDR2 from the germline V gene are MRHNA and SNTAGT. The CDR3 protein is CASSETSGRDEQYF. The CDR3 region has the DNA TGTGCCAGCAGTGAGACTAGCGGGAGAGACGAGCAGTACTTC.

This rearrangement joins TRBV5-5 to TRBJ1-4; 7 bases are a match to TRBD1. Looked up from germline, CDR1 is SGHKS and CDR2 is YYEKEE (reference sequence). The CDR3 extends over 14 amino acids. J was trimmed by 8 bases and V by 3 bases; bases with no gene match: 7. The CDR3 bases are TGTGCCAGCAGCTCCGGGACAGTGTACGAAAAACTGTTTTTT. It encodes CASSSGTVYEKLFF.

The chain uses TRBV5-5 and TRBJ2-7, with D hard to call. This CDR3 has 17 residues. Trimming shortened V by 4 bases and J by 0 bases, and 20 bases separated the two germline ends. From germline, CDR1 is SGHKS and CDR2 YYEKEE (reference sequence). The CDR3 nucleotides read TGTGCCAGCAGCCCCGGAGAAATGGCAGGAACCTCCTACGAGCAGTACTTC. This encodes CASSPGEMAGTSYEQYF.

The chain links TRBV27 to TRBJ1-6, with 8 bases fitting TRBD1. Germline V CDR1 and CDR2: MNHEY, SMNVEV (reference sequence). V was clipped by 7 bases and J by 11 bases; unmatched bases: 13. There are 15 residues in the CDR3. In DNA, the CDR3 is TGTGCCAGCAAAAGGACTGGACAGGGATTTACACCCCTCCACTTT. Its protein is CASKRTGQGFTPLHF.

The genes are TRBV5-6 and TRBJ2-5; maybe TRBD1 (6 bases). The J call may be mistaken, given a closer DNA end match to TRBJ2-7. Germline-derived CDR1 and CDR2 are SGHDT and YYEEEE. CDR3 length equals 15 residues. CDR3 bases: TGTGCCAGCAGCTCGTTTCTGGGGGCGTACTACGAGCAGTACTTC. Translated, it gives CASSSFLGAYYEQYF.

The count of this clone is one. The gene calls are TRBV5-6 and TRBJ2-2; D is uncertain. Between the trimmed V and J ends, which lost 3 bases and 4 bases, there was a span of 7 bases. Germline CDR1 SGHDT, CDR2 YYEEEE. This CDR3 is built from 13 residues. As DNA, the CDR3 is TGTGCCAGCAGCTCCCTCGCCACCGGGGAGCTGTTTTTT. Translated: CASSSLATGELFF.

V is TRBV6-1 and J is TRBJ1-1, with D perhaps TRBD1 (6 bases). The germline V gene has CDR1 MNHNS and CDR2 SASEGT. The CDR3 totals 13 residues. Trimming removed 4 bases at V and 6 bases at J, with 12 bases between. CDR3: CASSVGGRAEAFF. The CDR3 DNA sequence: TGTGCCAGCAGTGTCGGGGGCCGGGCTGAAGCTTTCTTT.

This chain links TRBV30 with TRBJ1-2; a possible D gene is TRBD1 (5 bases). Trimming removed 0 bases from V and 8 bases from J, with 13 bases in between. The CDR3 extends over 13 amino acids. In germline, CDR1 is GTSNPN, CDR2 SVGIG (reference sequence). CDR3 protein: CAWSVNPGVGYTF. The DNA of the CDR3 is TGTGCCTGGAGTGTAAATCCGGGGGTCGGCTACACCTTC.

The rearrangement links TRBV12-5 to TRBJ2-5; D is unresolved. The V and J ends lost 3 bases and 0 bases respectively, with 17 bases between them. CDR1 is LGHNT and CDR2 is FRNRAP in the germline V gene. There are 17 residues in the CDR3. The CDR3 region has the DNA TGTGCTAGTGGTTTCGCTCGAACAGCAGAGAACCAAGAGACCCAGTACTTC. Protein sequence: CASGFARTAENQETQYF.

J is TRBJ2-3 and V is TRBV6-6; TRBD2 agrees at 9 bases. Per germline, CDR1 MNHNY and CDR2 SVGAGI (reference sequence). CDR3 length equals 16 residues. The V and J ends lost 0 bases and 4 bases, in that order; junction bases with no gene match: 5. This CDR3 is CASSYSPSGVSDTQYF. CDR3 nucleotides: TGTGCCAGCAGTTACTCTCCTAGCGGGGTCTCAGATACGCAGTATTTT.

The chain has TRBV29-1 and TRBJ1-2; D is unclear. Germline lookup yields CDR1 SQVTM and CDR2 ANQGSEA. The CDR3 has 13 amino acids. The V end lost 2 bases, the J end lost 1 base, and 8 bases lay between the germline ends. As DNA, the CDR3 is TGCAGCGTTGAAAGGGCAGTTAACTATGGCTACACCTTC. This encodes CSVERAVNYGYTF. Looking up the rest from reference TRBV29-1 and TRBJ1-2 gives the full variable domain: SAVISQKPSRDICQRGTSLTIQCQVDSQVTMMFWYRQQPGQSLTLIATANQGSEATYESGFVIDKFPISRPNLTFSTLTVSNMSPEDSSIYLCSVERAVNYGYTFGSGTRLTVV.

As to this clone: This CDR3 is also generated by other DNA sequences in the sample. The chain combines TRBV10-3 with TRBJ2-1; 10 bases agree with TRBD2. Germline V lookup: CDR1 ENHRY, CDR2 SYGVKD. The CDR3 length is 14 residues. The ends lost 5 bases at V and 7 bases at J; junction bases unmatched: 5. CDR3: CAISPGTSANEQFF. The DNA of the CDR3 is TGTGCCATCAGTCCCGGGACTAGCGCGAATGAGCAGTTCTTC.

The chain couples TRBV5-1 to TRBJ1-3; 7 bases align to TRBD1. Trimming at V came to 6 bases and at J to 7 bases, leaving 10 bases not matched to a gene. CDR1 is SGHRS, CDR2 YFSETQ, per germline. The CDR3 has 14 residues. The DNA for the CDR3 is TGCGCCAGCACAAGAGAGGACAGGTCGAACACCATATATTTT. It yields the protein CASTREDRSNTIYF.

Here the CDR3 DNA reads TGTGCCAGCAGCTTGGGAATTAGCGGACAAGAGACCCAGTACTTC. It encodes CASSLGISGQETQYF. The V call is TRBV11-2, the J call TRBJ2-5, with a possible D match to TRBD2 (6 bases). The V gene's germline CDR1 is SGHAT and CDR2 FQNNGV. The CDR3 has 15 amino acids. The germline V and J ends were trimmed by 3 bases and 2 bases, with 13 bases remaining between them.

The chain combines TRBV6-6 with TRBJ2-1; no firm D call. The length of the CDR3 is 12 residues. Germline CDR1 and CDR2: MNHNY and SVGAGI (reference sequence). V gave up 0 bases and J gave up 12 bases, with 9 bases separating them. The CDR3 is CASSYSEMGQFF. Here the CDR3 DNA reads TGTGCCAGCAGTTACTCTGAGATGGGGCAGTTCTTC.

As regards this clone: The junction shows a germline mismatch at one end, possibly a read error. The identical CDR3 is also encoded by other nucleotide sequences in the sample. The V gene is TRBV18, the J gene TRBJ1-1, with a weak D call TRBD1 (6 bases). CDR1 and CDR2 from the germline V gene are KGHSH and LQKENI. The CDR3 runs to 14 residues. CDR3 loop: CASSPQGPNTEAFF. In DNA, the CDR3 is TGTGCCAGCTCCCCACAGGGACCGAACACTGAAGCTTTCTTT.

The V and J genes are TRBV14 and TRBJ2-5, with TRBD1 identical over 8 bases. V lost 0 bases to trimming and J lost 0 bases; unmatched junction nucleotides: 3. The CDR3 covers 16 residues. The germline V gene has CDR1 SGHDN and CDR2 FVKESK. The CDR3 nucleotides are TGTGCCAGCAGCCAAGACCGGGACAGGTACCAAGAGACCCAGTACTTC. The encoded protein is CASSQDRDRYQETQYF.

The chain couples TRBV19 to TRBJ2-1, with D unclear. Trimming stripped 1 base from V and 7 bases from J, with 14 bases between. From germline, CDR1 is LNHDA and CDR2 SQIVND (reference sequence). The CDR3 is 15 amino acids. The CDR3 nucleotides are TGTGCCAGTAGTATAGCCACACTCGTCTGGAATGAGCAGTTCTTC. Protein sequence: CASSIATLVWNEQFF.

The chain is built from TRBV4-2 and TRBJ1-4; 7 nucleotides line up with TRBD1. The J segment lost 7 bases and the V segment lost 0 bases, leaving 8 bases of the junction unmatched. This CDR3 spans 16 amino acids. Germline V gene data show CDR1 as LGHNA and CDR2 as YNFKEQ. CDR3 amino acids: CASSQEGPQGIEKLFF. DNA for the CDR3: TGTGCCAGCAGCCAAGAAGGTCCACAGGGGATTGAAAAACTGTTTTTT.

V and J are TRBV2 and TRBJ2-1; 11 bases map to TRBD2. Germline V gene lookup returns CDR1 SNHLY and CDR2 FYNNEI. Unmatched junction bases numbered 7, after V lost 6 bases and J lost 0 bases. The CDR3 sequence is 17 residues long. CDR3 nucleotide sequence: TGTGCCAGCAGGCGGCTAGCGGGAGGCTTCTCCTACAATGAGCAGTTCTTC. The encoded protein is CASRRLAGGFSYNEQFF.